Each of the 17 T cell receptor beta chains below was sequenced from the same sample in a study of blood T cell repertoires in COVID-19. Assay used: immunoSEQ multiplex PCR; TCRdb lists only in-frame clones, some missing. The data contain tens of thousands of clones, around 89% of them singletons. What was sequenced was peripheral blood. These receptors all come from an older woman with active COVID-19.

The V gene is TRBV20-1, the J gene TRBJ1-3; the D gene is possibly TRBD1 (6 bases). Germline V gives CDR1 DFQATT, CDR2 SNEGSKA (reference sequence). The CDR3 is 14 amino acids. V lost 3 bases, J lost 4 bases, and 13 bases lay in between. The CDR3 DNA reads TGCAGTGCTAGTCCCCGGGGGGGCGGAAACACCATATATTTT. This translates into CSASPRGGGNTIYF.

The chain employs TRBV4-1 and TRBJ1-5; D is ambiguous. The CDR3 loop spans 14 amino acids. In germline, CDR1 is MGHRA, CDR2 YSYEKL. The V gene lost 1 base and the J gene lost 5 bases, with 9 bases spanning the gap. Here the CDR3 DNA reads TGCGCCAGCAGCCAAGGACCAGCGGATCAGCCCCAGCATTTT. The encoded protein is CASSQGPADQPQHF.

DNA for the CDR3: TGTGCCAGCAGTCAACCGGGACAGGGCTACGAGCAGTACTTC. The encoded protein is CASSQPGQGYEQYF. The chain recombines TRBV6-5 with TRBJ2-7; 9 bases map to TRBD1. In germline, CDR1 is MNHEY, CDR2 SVGAGI. V gave up 5 bases and J gave up 3 bases; unmatched junction bases: 5. The CDR3 is 14 amino acids.

The chain joins TRBV7-2 to TRBJ1-5, with unresolved D. This CDR3 spans 14 amino acids. The germline CDR1 and CDR2 sequences are SGHTA and FQGNSA. The ends were cut back, 1 base at V and 3 bases at J, with 7 bases in the middle. The CDR3 DNA follows: TGTGCCAGCAGCTTAGGGCCGAACAATCAGCCCCAGCATTTT. This sequence encodes CASSLGPNNQPQHF.

This chain links TRBV29-1 with TRBJ1-3; maybe TRBD1 (6 bases). This CDR3 spans 14 amino acids. Germline V gene lookup returns CDR1 SQVTM and CDR2 ANQGSEA. Trimming took off 4 bases at V and 0 bases at J, with 10 bases between the two ends. CDR3 sequence (DNA): TGCAGCGTTGTGGACAGTAGCTCTGGAAACACCATATATTTT. Translating gives CSVVDSSSGNTIYF.

The chain employs TRBV13 and TRBJ2-3; the D gene is possibly TRBD2 (7 bases). The CDR3 spans 19 residues. Looked up from germline, CDR1 is PRHDT and CDR2 is FYEKMQ (reference sequence). Trimming stripped 1 base from V and 0 bases from J, with 20 bases between. The CDR3 reads CASSLAIPRGAPSTDTQYF. The CDR3 region has the DNA TGTGCCAGCAGCTTAGCCATCCCTCGGGGGGCGCCTAGCACAGATACGCAGTATTTT.

The CDR3 is CASSQAPFGQGANGDDYGYTF. The CDR3 bases are TGCGCCAGCAGCCAAGCCCCCTTTGGACAGGGGGCGAATGGGGATGACTATGGCTACACCTTC. V is TRBV4-1 and J is TRBJ1-2; 11 bases line up with TRBD1. V shed 1 base and J 3 bases; nucleotides not matched to a gene: 19. The V gene's germline CDR1 is MGHRA and CDR2 YSYEKL. The CDR3 extends over 21 amino acids.

This chain connects TRBV2 to TRBJ1-1; 9 nucleotides agree with TRBD1. The V and J ends lost 5 bases and 2 bases, in that order; junction bases with no gene match: 6. This CDR3 has 15 residues. CDR1 SNHLY and CDR2 FYNNEI come from the germline V gene. CDR3 DNA: TGTGCCAGCAGTCAGACGGACAGGGGAAACACTGAAGCTTTCTTT. This encodes CASSQTDRGNTEAFF.

This rearrangement joins TRBV6-2 or TRBV6-3 to TRBJ2-3; 14 nucleotides align to TRBD2. This CDR3 comprises 18 residues. Looked up from germline, CDR1 is MNHEY and CDR2 is SVGEGT. The ends lost 6 bases at V and 7 bases at J; junction bases unmatched: 15. This chain's CDR3 is CASSFGLAGGTSANTQYF. The CDR3 DNA reads TGTGCCAGCAGCTTCGGACTAGCGGGGGGCACCAGCGCGAATACGCAGTATTTT.

The V gene is TRBV7-2, the J gene TRBJ1-2; D remains ambiguous. CDR1 is SGHTA, CDR2 FQGNSA, per germline. The CDR3 length is 13 residues. Trimming removed 1 base at V and 5 bases at J, with 8 bases between. The CDR3 nucleotides read TGTGCCAGCAGCTTAGTGCGGCAGTATGGCTACACCTTC. Protein: CASSLVRQYGYTF. The full variable domain, completed using reference TRBV7-2 and TRBJ1-2, is GAGVSQSPSNKVTEKGKDVELRCDPISGHTALYWYRQSLGQGLEFLIYFQGNSAPDKSGLPSDRFSAERTGGSVSTLTIQRTQQEDSAVYLCASSLVRQYGYTFGSGTRLTVV.

The chain couples TRBV30 to TRBJ1-4; no firm D call. V dropped 4 bases and J dropped 8 bases, with 14 bases sitting between them. This CDR3 is built from 13 residues. Germline-derived CDR1 and CDR2 are GTSNPN and SVGIG (reference sequence). CDR3 DNA: TGTGCCTGGACGGACGGGGTAGGAGAAAAACTGTTTTTT. This sequence encodes CAWTDGVGEKLFF. Supplemented by reference TRBV30 and TRBJ1-4, the full variable domain reads SQTIHQWPATLVQPVGSPLSLECTVEGTSNPNLYWYRQAAGRGLQLLFYSVGIGQISSEVPQNLSASRPQDRQFILSSKKLLLSDSGFYLCAWTDGVGEKLFFGSGTQLSVL.

This sequence joins TRBV5-4 and TRBJ2-1, with D hard to call. Germline loops: CDR1 SGHNT, CDR2 YYREEE (reference sequence). The CDR3 has 15 amino acids. Trimming left V 1 base short and J 4 bases short, with 12 bases between. CDR3 in amino acids: CASSLPGISYNEQFF. In DNA form, the CDR3 reads TGTGCCAGCAGCTTGCCAGGAATTAGTTACAATGAGCAGTTCTTC.

This clone was seen a handful of times. This same CDR3 is encoded by further DNA sequences in the sample. The rearrangement links TRBV5-6 to TRBJ1-2, with D uncertain. Trimming stripped 0 bases from V and 8 bases from J, with 8 bases between. Germline assignment: CDR1 SGHDT and CDR2 YYEEEE. The length of the CDR3 is 12 residues. CDR3 DNA: TGTGCCAGCAGCTTGGAGTCTCGGGGCTACACCTTC. Translation gives CASSLESRGYTF.

Only one count was recorded for this clone. The chain joins TRBV20-1 to TRBJ2-5; 10 bases agree with TRBD2. CDR1 and CDR2 from the germline V gene are DFQATT and SNEGSKA (reference sequence). Germline trimming cut 3 bases from V and 2 bases from J; bases unmatched to any gene: 0. The CDR3 sequence is 13 residues long. In DNA form, the CDR3 reads TGCAGTGCTAGTAGCGGGGGGCAAGAGACCCAGTACTTC. It codes for CSASSGGQETQYF.

The V and J genes are TRBV6-6 and TRBJ1-6; the match to TRBD1 covers 8 bases. Germline CDR1 and CDR2: MNHNY and SVGAGI (reference sequence). Germline trimming cut 4 bases from V and 9 bases from J; bases unmatched to any gene: 5. CDR3 length: 14 amino acids. The CDR3 sequence is CASSSGQGISPLHF. The CDR3 region has the DNA TGTGCCAGCAGTTCCGGACAGGGAATTTCACCCCTCCACTTT.

The chain is built from TRBV29-1 and TRBJ1-2, with 7 nucleotides matching TRBD1. Looked up from germline, CDR1 is SQVTM and CDR2 is ANQGSEA. CDR3 size: 14 residues. The ends lost 7 bases at V and 4 bases at J; junction bases unmatched: 12. The CDR3 region is CSATPGQALYGYTF. CDR3 bases: TGCAGCGCTACCCCTGGACAGGCGCTCTATGGCTACACCTTC.

This clone was found a few times. The chain links TRBV6-5 to TRBJ2-1; TRBD2 matches 8 bases. The V and J ends lost 2 bases and 6 bases, in that order; junction bases with no gene match: 3. The CDR3 runs to 14 residues. CDR1 is MNHEY, CDR2 SVGAGI, per germline. CDR3 coding DNA: TGTGCCAGCAGTTACCGGCGGGGGGTCAATGAGCAGTTCTTC. Its translation is CASSYRRGVNEQFF.